Sequencing of this T cell receptor (beta chain) was carried out in a study of blood T cell repertoires in COVID-19. In the study overall: T cells, B-cell-depleted T cells, or PBMCs provided the cDNA or gDNA that served as material.

Source study methods: Estimation of nucleated cell counts was performed using reference gene primer amplification. Using immunoSEQ multiplex PCR, the repertoire was profiled, and TCRdb retains in-frame clones only, with some absent. V, J and clone size are those of that table, while D and trimming were read from the DNA. Seen here are over 75,000 clones, approximately 78% observed once, and the top ten hold roughly 1.2%. This sequence was found in a woman older than 75 with acute or convalescent COVID-19. Sequenced input: peripheral blood.

Written as DNA, the CDR3 is TGTGCCAGCAGCTTGGTTAAAGGGACAGGGGTGTTATACAATGAGCAGTTCTTC. Amino acid sequence: CASSLVKGTGVLYNEQFF. This sequence joins TRBV5-5 and TRBJ2-1, with 10 bases matching TRBD1. This CDR3 has 18 amino acids. Germline lookup yields CDR1 SGHKS and CDR2 YYEKEE (reference sequence). Trimming took 0 bases from V and 4 from J; bases not matched to a gene: 10.